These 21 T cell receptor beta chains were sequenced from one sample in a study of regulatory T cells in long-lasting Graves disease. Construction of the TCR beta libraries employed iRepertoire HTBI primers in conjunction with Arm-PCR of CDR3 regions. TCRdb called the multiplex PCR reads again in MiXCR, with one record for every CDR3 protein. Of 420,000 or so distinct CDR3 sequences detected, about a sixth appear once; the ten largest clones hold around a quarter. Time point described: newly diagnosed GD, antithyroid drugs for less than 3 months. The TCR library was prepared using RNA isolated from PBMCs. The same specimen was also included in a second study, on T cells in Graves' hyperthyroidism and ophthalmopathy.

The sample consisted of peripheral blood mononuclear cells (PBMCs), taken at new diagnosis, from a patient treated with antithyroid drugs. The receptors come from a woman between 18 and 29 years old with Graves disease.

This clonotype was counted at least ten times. Here the CDR3 DNA reads TGTGCCAGCAGTTTAGGAGCAGGGTTAGGTGGCTACACCTTC. Translation gives CASSLGAGLGGYTF. This chain connects TRBV28 to TRBJ1-2; D is perhaps TRBD1 (5 bases). The V end was cut by 2 bases, the J end by 7 bases, with 14 bases between. Per the germline V gene, CDR1 is MDHEN and CDR2 is SYDVKM. There are 14 residues in the CDR3.

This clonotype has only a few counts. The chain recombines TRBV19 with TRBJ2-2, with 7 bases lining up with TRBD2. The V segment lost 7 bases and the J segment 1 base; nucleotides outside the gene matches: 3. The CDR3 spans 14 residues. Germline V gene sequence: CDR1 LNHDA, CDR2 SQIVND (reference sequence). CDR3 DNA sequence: TGTGCCAGTAATACGGGAGGGAACACCGGGGAGCTGTTTTTT. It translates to CASNTGGNTGELFF.

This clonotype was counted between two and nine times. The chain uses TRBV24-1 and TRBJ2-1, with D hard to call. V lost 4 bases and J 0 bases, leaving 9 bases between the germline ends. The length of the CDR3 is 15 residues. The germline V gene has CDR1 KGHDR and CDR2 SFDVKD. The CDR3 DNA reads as TGTGCCACCAGTGACCCGTCGTACTCCTACAATGAGCAGTTCTTC. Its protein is CATSDPSYSYNEQFF.

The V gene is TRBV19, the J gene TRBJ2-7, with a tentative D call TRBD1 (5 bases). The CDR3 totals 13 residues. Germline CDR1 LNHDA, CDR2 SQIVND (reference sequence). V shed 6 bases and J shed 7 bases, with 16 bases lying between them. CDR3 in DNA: TGTGCCAGTAGCACCCCCCCCAGGGATGAGCAGTACTTC. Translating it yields CASSTPPRDEQYF.

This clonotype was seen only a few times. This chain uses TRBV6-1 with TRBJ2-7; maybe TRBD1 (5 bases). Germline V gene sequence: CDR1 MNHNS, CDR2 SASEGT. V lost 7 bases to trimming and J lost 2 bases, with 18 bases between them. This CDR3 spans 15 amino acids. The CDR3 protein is CASIGDDARAYEQYF. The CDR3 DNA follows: TGTGCCAGCATTGGGGATGACGCCAGGGCCTACGAGCAGTACTTC.

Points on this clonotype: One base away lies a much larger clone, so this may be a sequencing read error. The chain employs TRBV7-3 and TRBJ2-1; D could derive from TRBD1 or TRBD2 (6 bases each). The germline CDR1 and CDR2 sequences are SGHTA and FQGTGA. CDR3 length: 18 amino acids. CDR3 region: CASSTLGIGGGSCNEQFF. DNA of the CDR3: TGTGCCAGCAGCACTTTAGGGATAGGGGGAGGCTCCTGCAATGAGCAGTTCTTC.

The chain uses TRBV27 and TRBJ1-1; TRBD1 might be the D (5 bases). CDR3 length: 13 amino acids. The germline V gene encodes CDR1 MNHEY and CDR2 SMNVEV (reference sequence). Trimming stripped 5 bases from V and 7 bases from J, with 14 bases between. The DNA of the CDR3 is TGTGCCAGCAGTGATCAGGGATACAGTGAAGCTTTCTTT. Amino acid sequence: CASSDQGYSEAFF.

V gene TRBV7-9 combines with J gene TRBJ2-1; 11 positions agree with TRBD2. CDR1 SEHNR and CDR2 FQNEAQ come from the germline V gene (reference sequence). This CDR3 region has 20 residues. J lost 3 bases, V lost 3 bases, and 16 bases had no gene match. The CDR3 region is CASSLRLQFAGLADYNEQFF. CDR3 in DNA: TGTGCCAGCAGCTTGCGCTTGCAATTCGCGGGACTAGCGGACTACAATGAGCAGTTCTTC.

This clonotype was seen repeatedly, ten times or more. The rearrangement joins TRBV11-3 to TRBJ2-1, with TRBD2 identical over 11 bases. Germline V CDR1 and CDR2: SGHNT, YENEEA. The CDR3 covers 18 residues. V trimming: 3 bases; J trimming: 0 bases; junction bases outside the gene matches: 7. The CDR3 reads CASSFVTSGVSSYNEQFF. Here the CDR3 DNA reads TGTGCCAGCAGCTTCGTGACTAGCGGGGTTAGCTCCTACAATGAGCAGTTCTTC.

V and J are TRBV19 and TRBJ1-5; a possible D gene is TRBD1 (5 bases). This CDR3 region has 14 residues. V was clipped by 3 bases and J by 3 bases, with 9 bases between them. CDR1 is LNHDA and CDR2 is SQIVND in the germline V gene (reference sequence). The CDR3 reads CASSIGAPNQPQHF. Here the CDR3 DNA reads TGTGCCAGTAGTATTGGGGCCCCCAATCAGCCCCAGCATTTT. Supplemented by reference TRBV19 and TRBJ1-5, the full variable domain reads DGGITQSPKYLFRKEGQNVTLSCEQNLNHDAMYWYRQDPGQGLRLIYYSQIVNDFQKGDIAEGYSVSREKKESFPLTVTSAQKNPTAFYLCASSIGAPNQPQHFGDGTRLSIL.

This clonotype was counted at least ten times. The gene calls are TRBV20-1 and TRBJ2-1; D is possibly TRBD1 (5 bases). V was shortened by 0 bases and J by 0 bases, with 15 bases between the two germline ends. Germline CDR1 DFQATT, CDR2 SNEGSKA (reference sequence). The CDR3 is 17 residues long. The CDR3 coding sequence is TGCAGTGCTAGAGAGCCCGGGCAGGGAAGCTCCTACAATGAGCAGTTCTTC. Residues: CSAREPGQGSSYNEQFF.

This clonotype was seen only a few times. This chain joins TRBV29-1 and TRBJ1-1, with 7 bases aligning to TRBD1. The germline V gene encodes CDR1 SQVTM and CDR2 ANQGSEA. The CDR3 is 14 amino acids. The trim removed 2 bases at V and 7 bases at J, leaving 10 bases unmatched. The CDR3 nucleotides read TGCAGCGTTGAATTATCGGCAGGGGGGATTGAAGCTTTCTTT. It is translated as CSVELSAGGIEAFF.

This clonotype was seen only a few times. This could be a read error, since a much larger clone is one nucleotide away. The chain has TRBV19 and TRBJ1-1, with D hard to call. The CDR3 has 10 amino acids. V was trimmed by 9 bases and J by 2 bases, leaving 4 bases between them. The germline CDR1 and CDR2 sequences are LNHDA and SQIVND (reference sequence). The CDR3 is CASKNTEAFF. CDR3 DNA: TGTGCCAGCAAAAACACTGAAGCTTTCTTT.

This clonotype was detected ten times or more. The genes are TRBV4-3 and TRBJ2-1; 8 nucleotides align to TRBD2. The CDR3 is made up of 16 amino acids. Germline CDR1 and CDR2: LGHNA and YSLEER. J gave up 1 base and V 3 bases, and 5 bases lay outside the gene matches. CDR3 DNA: TGCGCCAGCAGCCATAATAGCGGGGCTTCCTACAATGAGCAGTTCTTC. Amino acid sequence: CASSHNSGASYNEQFF.

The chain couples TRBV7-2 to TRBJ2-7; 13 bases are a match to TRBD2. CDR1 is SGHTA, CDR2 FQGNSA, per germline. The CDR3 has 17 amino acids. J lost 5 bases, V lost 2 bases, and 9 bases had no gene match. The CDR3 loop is CASSLFEGGTSGNEQYF. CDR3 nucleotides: TGTGCCAGCAGCTTATTCGAGGGGGGGACTAGCGGGAACGAGCAGTACTTC.

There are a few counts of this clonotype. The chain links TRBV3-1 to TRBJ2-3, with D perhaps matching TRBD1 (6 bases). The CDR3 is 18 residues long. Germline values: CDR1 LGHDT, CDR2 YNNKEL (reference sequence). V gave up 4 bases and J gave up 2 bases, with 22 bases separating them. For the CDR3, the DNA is TGTGCCAGCAGCCTTAGGTTGCGGGCTGGGGGCTTCACAGATACGCAGTATTTT. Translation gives CASSLRLRAGGFTDTQYF.

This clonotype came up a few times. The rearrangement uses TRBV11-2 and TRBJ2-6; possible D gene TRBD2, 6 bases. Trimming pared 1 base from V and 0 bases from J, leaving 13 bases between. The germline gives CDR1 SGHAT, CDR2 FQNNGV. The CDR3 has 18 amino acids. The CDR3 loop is CASSLAWGVRSGANVLTF. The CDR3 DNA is TGTGCCAGCAGCTTAGCCTGGGGGGTTCGCTCTGGGGCCAACGTCCTGACTTTC.

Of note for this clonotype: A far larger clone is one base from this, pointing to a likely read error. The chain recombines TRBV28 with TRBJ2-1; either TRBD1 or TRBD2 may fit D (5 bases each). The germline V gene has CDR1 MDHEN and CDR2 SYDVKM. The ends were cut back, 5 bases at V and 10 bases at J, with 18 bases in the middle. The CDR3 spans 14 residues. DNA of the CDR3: TGTGCCAGCAGTCTTATAAACCGGGGCAACGAGCAGTTCTTC. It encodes CASSLINRGNEQFF.

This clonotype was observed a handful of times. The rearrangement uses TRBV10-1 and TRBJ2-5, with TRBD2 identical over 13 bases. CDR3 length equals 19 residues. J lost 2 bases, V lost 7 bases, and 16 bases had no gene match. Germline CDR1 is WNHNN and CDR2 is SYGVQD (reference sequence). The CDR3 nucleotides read TGCGCCAGCACCCCCCCCGGACTAGCGGGAGTGGGGCATCAAGAGACCCAGTACTTC. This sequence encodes CASTPPGLAGVGHQETQYF.

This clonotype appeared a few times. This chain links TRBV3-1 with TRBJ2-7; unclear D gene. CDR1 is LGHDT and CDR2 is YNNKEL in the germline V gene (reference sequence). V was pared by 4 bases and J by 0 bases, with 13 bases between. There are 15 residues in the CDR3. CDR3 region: CASSPNWKTSYEQYF. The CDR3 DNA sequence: TGTGCCAGCAGCCCCAACTGGAAAACCTCCTACGAGCAGTACTTC.

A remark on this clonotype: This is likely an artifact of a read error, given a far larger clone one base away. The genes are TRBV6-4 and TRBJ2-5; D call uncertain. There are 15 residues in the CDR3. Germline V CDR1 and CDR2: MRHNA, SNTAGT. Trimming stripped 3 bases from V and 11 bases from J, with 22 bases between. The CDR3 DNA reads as TGTGCCAGCAGTGATTCCGTTGACGGGTACAATGAGCAGTACTTC. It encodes CASSDSVDGYNEQYF.